What follows describes a single T cell receptor (beta chain). This entry belongs to a study of blood T cell repertoires in COVID-19. The method was immunoSEQ multiplex PCR; TCRdb's version includes in-frame clones alone and lacks a portion of them. The data hold a few hundred thousand clones, with around 82% observed a single time. V trimming: 3 bases; J trimming: 5 bases; junction bases outside the gene matches: 13. Looked up from germline, CDR1 is MGHRA and CDR2 is YSYEKL. CDR3 length equals 18 residues. The sample consisted of PBMCs or T cells enriched from blood (not recorded which). V and J are TRBV4-1 and TRBJ1-4, with 9 bases aligning to TRBD1. The TCR originated in a middle-aged man who had recovered from COVID-19. CDR3 loop: CASSQEPGQGSGNEKLFF. The CDR3 coding sequence is TGCGCCAGCAGCCAGGAGCCGGGACAGGGTAGTGGGAATGAAAAACTGTTTTTT.